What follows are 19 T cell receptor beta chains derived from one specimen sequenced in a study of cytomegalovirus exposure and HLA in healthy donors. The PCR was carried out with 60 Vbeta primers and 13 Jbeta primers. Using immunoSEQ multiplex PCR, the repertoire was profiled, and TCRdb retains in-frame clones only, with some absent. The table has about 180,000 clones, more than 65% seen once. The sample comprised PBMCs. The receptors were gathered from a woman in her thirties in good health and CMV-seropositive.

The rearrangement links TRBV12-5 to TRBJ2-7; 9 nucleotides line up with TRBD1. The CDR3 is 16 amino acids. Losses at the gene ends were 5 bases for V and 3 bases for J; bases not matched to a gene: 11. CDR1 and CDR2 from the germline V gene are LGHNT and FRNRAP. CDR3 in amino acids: CASGPGQGFFHYEQYF. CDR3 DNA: TGTGCTAGTGGTCCGGGACAGGGTTTCTTCCACTACGAGCAGTACTTC.

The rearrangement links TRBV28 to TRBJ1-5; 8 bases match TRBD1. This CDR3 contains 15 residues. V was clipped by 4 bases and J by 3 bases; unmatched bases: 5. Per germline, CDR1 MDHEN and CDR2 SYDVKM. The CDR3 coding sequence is TGTGCCAGCAGTTCCGGGACAGGCATCAATCAGCCCCAGCATTTT. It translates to CASSSGTGINQPQHF.

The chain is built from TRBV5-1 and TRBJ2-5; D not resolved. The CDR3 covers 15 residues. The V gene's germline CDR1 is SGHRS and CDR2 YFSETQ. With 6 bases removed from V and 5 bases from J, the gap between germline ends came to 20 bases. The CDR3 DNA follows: TGCGCCAGCACCCGGAGTTTGACCAATAAGGAGACCCAGTACTTC. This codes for CASTRSLTNKETQYF.

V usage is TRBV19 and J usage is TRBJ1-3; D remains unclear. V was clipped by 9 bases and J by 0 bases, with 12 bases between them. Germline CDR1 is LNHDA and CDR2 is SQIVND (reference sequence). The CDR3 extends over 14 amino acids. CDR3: CASTISFSGNTIYF. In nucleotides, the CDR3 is TGTGCCAGCACGATAAGCTTCTCTGGAAACACCATATATTTT.

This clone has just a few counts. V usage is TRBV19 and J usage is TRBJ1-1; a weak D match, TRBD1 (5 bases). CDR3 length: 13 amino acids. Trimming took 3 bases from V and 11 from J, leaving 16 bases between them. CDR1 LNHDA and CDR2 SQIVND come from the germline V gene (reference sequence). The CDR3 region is CASSIPRAGLAFF. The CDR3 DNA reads TGTGCCAGTAGTATCCCCCGGGCAGGGCTGGCTTTCTTT.

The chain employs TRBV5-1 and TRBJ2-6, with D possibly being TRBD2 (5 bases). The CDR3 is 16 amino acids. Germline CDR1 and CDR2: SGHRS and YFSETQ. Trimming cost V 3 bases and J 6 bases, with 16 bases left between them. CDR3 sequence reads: CASSSYEGVPANVLTF. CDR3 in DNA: TGCGCCAGCAGCTCCTATGAGGGCGTCCCGGCCAACGTCCTGACTTTC.

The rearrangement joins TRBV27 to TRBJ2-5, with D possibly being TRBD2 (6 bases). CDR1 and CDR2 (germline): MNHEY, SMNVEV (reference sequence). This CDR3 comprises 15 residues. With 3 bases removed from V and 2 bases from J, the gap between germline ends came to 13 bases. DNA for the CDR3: TGTGCCAGCAGTTTTATTCGGGGGTCTCAAGAGACCCAGTACTTC. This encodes CASSFIRGSQETQYF.

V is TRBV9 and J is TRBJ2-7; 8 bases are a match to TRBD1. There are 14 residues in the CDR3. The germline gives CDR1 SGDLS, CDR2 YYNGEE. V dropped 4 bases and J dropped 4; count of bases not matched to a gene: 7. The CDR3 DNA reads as TGTGCCAGCAGCCCCCGACAGGGGAGGTACGAGCAGTACTTC. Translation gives CASSPRQGRYEQYF.

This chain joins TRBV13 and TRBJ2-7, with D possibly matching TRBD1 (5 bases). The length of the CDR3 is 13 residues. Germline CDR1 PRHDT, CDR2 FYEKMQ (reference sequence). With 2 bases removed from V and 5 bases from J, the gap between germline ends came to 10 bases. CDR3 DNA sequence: TGTGCCAGCAGCTTAAGGGGATTAAACGAGCAGTACTTC. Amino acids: CASSLRGLNEQYF.

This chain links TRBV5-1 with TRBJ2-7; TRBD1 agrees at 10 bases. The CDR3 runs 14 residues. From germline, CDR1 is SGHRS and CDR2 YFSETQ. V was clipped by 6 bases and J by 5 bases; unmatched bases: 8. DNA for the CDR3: TGCGCCAGCACTTTCGCCGGGACAGGGGACGAGCAGTACTTC. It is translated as CASTFAGTGDEQYF.

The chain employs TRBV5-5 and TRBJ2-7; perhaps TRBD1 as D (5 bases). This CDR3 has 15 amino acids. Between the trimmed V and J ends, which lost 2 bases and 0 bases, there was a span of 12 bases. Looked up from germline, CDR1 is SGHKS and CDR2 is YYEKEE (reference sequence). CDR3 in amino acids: CASSFARQGSYEQYF. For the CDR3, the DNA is TGTGCCAGCAGCTTCGCGCGGCAGGGCTCCTACGAGCAGTACTTC. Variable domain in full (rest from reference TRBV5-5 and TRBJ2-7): DAGVTQSPTHLIKTRGQQVTLRCSPISGHKSVSWYQQVLGQGPQFIFQYYEKEERGRGNFPDRFSARQFPNYSSELNVNALLLGDSALYLCASSFARQGSYEQYFGPGTRLTVT.

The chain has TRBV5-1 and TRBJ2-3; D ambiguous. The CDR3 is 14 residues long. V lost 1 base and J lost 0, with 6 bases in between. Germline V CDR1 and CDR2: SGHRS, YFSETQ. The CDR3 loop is CASSLTSSTDTQYF. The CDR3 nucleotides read TGCGCCAGCAGCTTGACATCTAGCACAGATACGCAGTATTTT.

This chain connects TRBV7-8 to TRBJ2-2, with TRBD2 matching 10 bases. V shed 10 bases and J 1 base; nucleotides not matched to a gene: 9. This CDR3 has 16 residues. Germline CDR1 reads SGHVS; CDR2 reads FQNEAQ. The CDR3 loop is CATAIAGGLNTGELFF. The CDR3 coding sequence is TGTGCCACCGCGATAGCGGGGGGCCTGAACACCGGGGAGCTGTTTTTT.

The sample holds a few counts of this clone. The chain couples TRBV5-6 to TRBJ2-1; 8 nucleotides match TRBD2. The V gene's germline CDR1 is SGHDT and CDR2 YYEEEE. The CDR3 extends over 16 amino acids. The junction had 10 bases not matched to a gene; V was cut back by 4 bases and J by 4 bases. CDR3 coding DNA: TGTGCCAGCAGCCGAGGGCTAGCGGGCTTATACAATGAGCAGTTCTTC. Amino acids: CASSRGLAGLYNEQFF.

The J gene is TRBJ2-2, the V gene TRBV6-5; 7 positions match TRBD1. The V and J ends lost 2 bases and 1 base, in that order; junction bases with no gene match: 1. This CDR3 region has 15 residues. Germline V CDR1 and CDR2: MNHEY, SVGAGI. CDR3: CASSYGDRNTGELFF. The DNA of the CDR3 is TGTGCCAGCAGTTACGGGGACAGGAACACCGGGGAGCTGTTTTTT.

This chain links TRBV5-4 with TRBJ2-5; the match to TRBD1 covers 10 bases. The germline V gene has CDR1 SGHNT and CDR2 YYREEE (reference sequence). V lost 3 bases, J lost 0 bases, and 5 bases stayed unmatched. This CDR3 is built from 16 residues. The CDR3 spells CASSWGDRGYQETQYF. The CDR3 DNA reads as TGTGCCAGCAGCTGGGGGGACAGGGGCTACCAAGAGACCCAGTACTTC.

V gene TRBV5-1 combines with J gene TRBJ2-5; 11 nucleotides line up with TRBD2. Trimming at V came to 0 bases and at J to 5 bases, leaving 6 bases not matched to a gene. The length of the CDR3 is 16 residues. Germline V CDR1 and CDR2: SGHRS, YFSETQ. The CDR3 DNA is TGCGCCAGCAGCTTGGACCCTATAGCGGGGGGGGAGACCCAGTACTTC. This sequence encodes CASSLDPIAGGETQYF.

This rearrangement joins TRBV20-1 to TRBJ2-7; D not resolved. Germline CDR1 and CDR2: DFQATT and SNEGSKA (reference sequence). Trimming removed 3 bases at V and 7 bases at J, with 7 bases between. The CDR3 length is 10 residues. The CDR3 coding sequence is TGCAGTGCTAGTACGCGGGAGCAGTACTTC. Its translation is CSASTREQYF.

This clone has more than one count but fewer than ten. The DNA for the CDR3 is TGTGCCAGCAGATACGGGACTAGCGCTCAGTTCTTC. Translation: CASRYGTSAQFF. V is TRBV14 and J is TRBJ2-1, with 10 bases matching TRBD2. Germline CDR1 SGHDN, CDR2 FVKESK. V gave up 6 bases and J gave up 13 bases; unmatched junction bases: 6. The CDR3 consists of 12 residues.